Listed below are T cell receptor beta chains from one sample, sequenced in a study of regulatory T cells in long-lasting Graves disease. TCRdb reanalysed the multiplex PCR reads using MiXCR and keeps one entry per CDR3 protein. This table has about 460,000 distinct CDR3 sequences, 20% to 25% appearing once. The material was peripheral blood mononuclear cells (PBMCs), obtained when the disease was refractory, from a patient treated with antithyroid drugs. The receptors come from a female donor with Graves disease. CDR3s include the opening cysteine and the closing phenylalanine or tryptophan. Fields, in order: J gene, clone size, V gene, D gene, CDR3 protein, CDR3 DNA. The D gene is left open where the match is weak. Clone size is given for some rows only: seen once, a few or many times, or a class if the clone is expanded.

>TRBJ1-2|many|TRBV28|NA
CASSLSEVTRGYTF
TGTGCCAGCAGTTTGTCCGAAGTTACTCGTGGCTACACCTTC
>TRBJ1-2|NA|TRBV29-1|TRBD1
CSGGQGTDYGYTF
TGCAGCGGGGGACAGGGGACGGATTATGGCTACACCTTC
>TRBJ2-2|NA|TRBV20-1|TRBD1
CSATGTGASNTGELFF
TGCAGTGCTACAGGGACAGGGGCTTCGAACACCGGGGAGCTGTTTTTT
>TRBJ1-2|many|TRBV12-3/TRBV12-4|NA
CATATQRLLRSHGYTF
TGTGCCACCGCCACACAACGACTTCTCCGCTCTCATGGCTACACCTTC
>TRBJ1-6|NA|TRBV6-9|NA
CASSYSNLFGSPLHF
TGTGCCAGCAGTTACTCGAATCTATTCGGTTCACCCCTCCACTTT
>TRBJ2-2|few|TRBV7-2|TRBD2
CASSPPPTSGSGELFF
TGTGCCAGCAGCCCGCCCCCGACTAGCGGTTCCGGGGAGCTGTTTTTT
>TRBJ1-4|many|TRBV28|TRBD1
CASSIRDREWRDEKLFF
TGTGCCAGCAGTATCCGGGACAGGGAGTGGAGGGACGAAAAACTGTTTTTT
>TRBJ2-7|NA|TRBV6-5|TRBD1
CASSSRDRVNEQYF
TGTGCCAGCAGTTCCCGGGACAGGGTCAACGAGCAGTACTTC
>TRBJ2-7|many|TRBV12-3/TRBV12-4|NA
CASSFGLRQETTYEQYF
TGTGCCAGCAGTTTCGGCTTACGACAGGAAACCACCTACGAGCAGTACTTC
>TRBJ1-1|many|TRBV7-2|NA
CASSLRVVNTEAFF
TGTGCCAGCAGCTTAAGGGTTGTGAACACTGAAGCTTTCTTT
>TRBJ2-1|few|TRBV28|NA
CASSFRLTNEQFF
TGTGCCAGCAGTTTCCGACTAACCAATGAGCAGTTCTTC
>TRBJ1-6|few|TRBV11-2|NA
CASSPDTAPGPWDSPLHF
TGTGCCAGCAGCCCAGATACTGCACCGGGACCCTGGGATTCACCCCTCCACTTT
>TRBJ2-1|NA|TRBV7-2|TRBD2
CASSLAVSGDEQFF
TGTGCCAGCAGCTTAGCGGTGAGCGGGGATGAGCAGTTCTTC
>TRBJ2-4|few|TRBV4-1|TRBD2
CASSLSGRAAKNIQYF
TGCGCCAGCAGCCTTAGCGGGAGGGCGGCCAAAAACATTCAGTACTTC
>TRBJ2-7|NA|TRBV12-3/TRBV12-4|NA
CASSLNGIRQYF
TGTGCCAGCAGTTTAAATGGAATTAGGCAGTACTTC
>TRBJ2-7|few|TRBV20-1|NA
CSAMLLDSPYEQYF
TGCAGTGCTATGTTGCTTGACAGCCCCTACGAGCAGTACTTC
>TRBJ2-7|many|TRBV27|NA
CASSSLADEQYF
TGTGCCAGCAGTTCCCTGGCGGACGAGCAGTACTTC
>TRBJ1-1|many|TRBV6-1|TRBD1
CASSWRTGTTEAFF
TGTGCCAGCAGCTGGAGGACAGGGACGACTGAAGCTTTCTTT
>TRBJ1-1|NA|TRBV30|NA
CAWGRRNTEAFF
TGTGCCTGGGGGAGAAGGAACACTGAAGCTTTCTTT
>TRBJ2-7|NA|TRBV7-2|NA
CASSQGRQAYEQYF
TGTGCCAGCAGCCAAGGCAGACAGGCCTACGAGCAGTACTTC
>TRBJ2-6|NA|TRBV27|NA
CASSLFDSGANVLTF
TGTGCCAGCAGTTTATTTGATTCTGGGGCCAACGTCCTGACTTTC
>TRBJ1-6|many|TRBV12-3/TRBV12-4|TRBD1
CASSFDLGRGSSSPLHF
TGTGCCAGCAGTTTTGACCTGGGCAGGGGGTCGAGTTCACCCCTCCACTTT